A single sample is the source of the 4 T cell receptor beta chains below, sequenced in a study of cytotoxic CD8 clonotypes in ibrutinib-treated CLL (dated by TCRdb to the early 2020s). The library relied on the immunoSEQ multiplex PCR assay. Sourced from immuneACCESS, this table was stored by TCRdb with only in-frame sequences that have V and J called. A share of the clones is absent; for the studies checked, an unresolved V gene accounts for under half, and the remainder has no known explanation. For this sample there are approximately 20,000 clones; roughly 80% appear just once. The biggest ten clones account for 5.5% to 6% of the sample. The sequencing used PBMCs, collected before ibrutinib treatment. Source of these receptors: a human donor with chronic lymphocytic leukemia.

Only a few counts were recorded for this clone. The chain combines TRBV20-1 with TRBJ2-5; D gene uncertain. V lost 0 bases and J 10 bases, leaving 9 bases between the germline ends. The length of the CDR3 is 11 residues. Germline V gene sequence: CDR1 DFQATT, CDR2 SNEGSKA (reference sequence). The CDR3 reads CSARDRRGQYF. The DNA for the CDR3 is TGCAGTGCTAGAGATAGACGTGGCCAGTACTTC.

The rearrangement joins TRBV7-3 to TRBJ1-2; D ambiguous. Trimming took 5 bases from V and 4 from J, leaving 11 bases between them. Germline CDR1 and CDR2: SGHTA and FQGTGA. The CDR3 length is 13 residues. Here the CDR3 reads CASSPGRLYGYTF. The DNA of the CDR3 is TGTGCCAGCAGCCCGGGTCGTCTCTATGGCTACACCTTC.

The V gene is TRBV7-9, the J gene TRBJ1-5, with 10 bases fitting TRBD1. Germline V gives CDR1 SEHNR, CDR2 FQNEAQ (reference sequence). V lost 6 bases and J lost 4; bases outside the gene matches: 12. This CDR3 contains 17 residues. CDR3 nucleotides: TGTGCCAGCAGGAAGGACAGGGGGTCCCGAGCGAATCAGCCCCAGCATTTT. Encoded protein: CASRKDRGSRANQPQHF.

V gene TRBV5-4 combines with J gene TRBJ1-2; TRBD1 matches 11 bases. The CDR3 has 16 residues. Germline-derived CDR1 and CDR2 are SGHNT and YYREEE (reference sequence). With V trimmed by 4 bases and J by 4 bases, 9 bases remained unmatched. In DNA, the CDR3 is TGTGCCAGCAGCCCGGCGGGACAGGGGGTTCCCTATGGCTACACCTTC. It is translated as CASSPAGQGVPYGYTF.